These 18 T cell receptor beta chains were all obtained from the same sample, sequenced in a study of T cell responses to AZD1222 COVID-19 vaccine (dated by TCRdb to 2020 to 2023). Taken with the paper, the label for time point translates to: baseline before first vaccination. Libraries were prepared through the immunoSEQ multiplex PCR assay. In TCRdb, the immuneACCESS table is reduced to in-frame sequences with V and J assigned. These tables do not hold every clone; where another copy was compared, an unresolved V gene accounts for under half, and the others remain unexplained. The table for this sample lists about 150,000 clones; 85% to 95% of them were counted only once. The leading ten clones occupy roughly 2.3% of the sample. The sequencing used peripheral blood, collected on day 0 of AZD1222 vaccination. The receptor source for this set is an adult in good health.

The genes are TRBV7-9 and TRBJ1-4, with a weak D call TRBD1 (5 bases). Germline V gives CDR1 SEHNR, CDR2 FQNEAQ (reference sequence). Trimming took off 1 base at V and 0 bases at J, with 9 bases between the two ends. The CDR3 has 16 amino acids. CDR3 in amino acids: CASSLGTTTTNEKLFF. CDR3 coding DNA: TGTGCCAGCAGCTTAGGGACAACCACAACTAATGAAAAACTGTTTTTT.

DNA of the CDR3: TGTGCCAGCAGTATAGGGCAGCCCCAGCATTTT. Translating gives CASSIGQPQHF. V gene TRBV2 combines with J gene TRBJ1-5; D remains unclear. CDR1 and CDR2 from the germline V gene are SNHLY and FYNNEI. V was clipped by 5 bases and J by 7 bases, with 6 bases between them. CDR3 size: 11 residues. The complete variable domain, with remaining parts taken from reference TRBV2 and TRBJ1-5, reads EPEVTQTPSHQVTQMGQEVILRCVPISNHLYFYWYRQILGQKVEFLVSFYNNEISEKSEIFDDQFSVERPDGSNFTLKIRSTKLEDSAMYFCASSIGQPQHFGDGTRLSIL.

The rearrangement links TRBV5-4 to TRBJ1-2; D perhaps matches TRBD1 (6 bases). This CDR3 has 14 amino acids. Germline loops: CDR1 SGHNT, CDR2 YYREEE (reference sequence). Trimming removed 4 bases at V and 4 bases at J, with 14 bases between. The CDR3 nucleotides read TGTGCCAGCAGCGTCGACAGGACTCTCTATGGCTACACCTTC. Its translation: CASSVDRTLYGYTF.

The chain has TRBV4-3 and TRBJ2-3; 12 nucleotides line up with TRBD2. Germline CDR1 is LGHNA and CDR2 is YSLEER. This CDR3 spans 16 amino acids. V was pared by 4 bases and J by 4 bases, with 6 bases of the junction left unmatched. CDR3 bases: TGCGCCAGCAGCCCTCGGACTAGCGGGGTTTCAGATACGCAGTATTTT. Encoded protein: CASSPRTSGVSDTQYF.

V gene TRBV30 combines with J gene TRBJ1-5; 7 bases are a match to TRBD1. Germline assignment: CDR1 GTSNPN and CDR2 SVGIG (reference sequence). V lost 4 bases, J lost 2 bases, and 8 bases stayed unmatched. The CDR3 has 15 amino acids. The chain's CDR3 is CAWTTKTGGNQPQHF. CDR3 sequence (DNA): TGTGCCTGGACCACAAAAACAGGGGGCAATCAGCCCCAGCATTTT. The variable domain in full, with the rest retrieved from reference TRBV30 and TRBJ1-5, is SQTIHQWPATLVQPVGSPLSLECTVEGTSNPNLYWYRQAAGRGLQLLFYSVGIGQISSEVPQNLSASRPQDRQFILSSKKLLLSDSGFYLCAWTTKTGGNQPQHFGDGTRLSIL.

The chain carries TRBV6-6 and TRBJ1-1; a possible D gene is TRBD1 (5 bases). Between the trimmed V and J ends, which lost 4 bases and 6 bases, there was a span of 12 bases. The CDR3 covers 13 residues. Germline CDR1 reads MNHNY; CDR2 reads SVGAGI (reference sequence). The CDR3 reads CASSWRVGAEAFF. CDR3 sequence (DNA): TGTGCCAGCAGTTGGAGGGTAGGGGCTGAAGCTTTCTTT.

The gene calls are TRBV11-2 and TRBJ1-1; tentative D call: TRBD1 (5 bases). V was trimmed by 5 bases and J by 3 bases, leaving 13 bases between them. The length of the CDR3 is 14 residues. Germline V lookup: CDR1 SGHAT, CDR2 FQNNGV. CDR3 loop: CASSVRDADTEAFF. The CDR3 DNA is TGTGCCAGCAGCGTCCGGGACGCCGACACTGAAGCTTTCTTT. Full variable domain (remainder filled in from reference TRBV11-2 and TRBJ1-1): EAGVAQSPRYKIIEKRQSVAFWCNPISGHATLYWYQQILGQGPKLLIQFQNNGVVDDSQLPKDRFSAERLKGVDSTLKIQPAKLEDSAVYLCASSVRDADTEAFFGQGTRLTVV.

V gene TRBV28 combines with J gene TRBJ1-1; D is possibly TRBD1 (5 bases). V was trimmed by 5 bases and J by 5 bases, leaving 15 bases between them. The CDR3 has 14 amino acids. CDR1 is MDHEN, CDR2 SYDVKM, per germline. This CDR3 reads CASSQRDVRTEAFF. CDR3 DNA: TGTGCCAGCAGTCAAAGGGACGTTCGGACTGAAGCTTTCTTT.

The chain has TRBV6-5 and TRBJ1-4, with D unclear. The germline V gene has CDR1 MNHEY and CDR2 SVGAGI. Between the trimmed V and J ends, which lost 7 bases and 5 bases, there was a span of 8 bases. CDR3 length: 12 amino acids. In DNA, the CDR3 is TGTGCCAGCAAACCGTGGAATGAAAAACTGTTTTTT. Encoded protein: CASKPWNEKLFF.

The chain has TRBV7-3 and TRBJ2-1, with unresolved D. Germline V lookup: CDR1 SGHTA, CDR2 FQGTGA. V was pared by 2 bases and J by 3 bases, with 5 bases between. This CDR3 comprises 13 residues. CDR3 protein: CASSLDGYNEQFF. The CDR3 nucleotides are TGTGCCAGCAGCTTAGACGGCTACAATGAGCAGTTCTTC.

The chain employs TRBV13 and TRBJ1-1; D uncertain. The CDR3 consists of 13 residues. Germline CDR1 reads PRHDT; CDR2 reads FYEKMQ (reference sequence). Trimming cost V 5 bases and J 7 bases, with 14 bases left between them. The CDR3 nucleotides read TGTGCCAGCAGCCTTAGAGGGCGGGTTGAAGCTTTCTTT. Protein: CASSLRGRVEAFF.

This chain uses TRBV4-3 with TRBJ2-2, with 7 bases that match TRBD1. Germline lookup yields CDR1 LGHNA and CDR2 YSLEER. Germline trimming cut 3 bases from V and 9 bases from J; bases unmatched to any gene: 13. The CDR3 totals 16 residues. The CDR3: CASSHSRDREGRELFF. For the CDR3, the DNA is TGCGCCAGCAGCCACAGCCGCGACAGGGAAGGCCGGGAGCTGTTTTTT.

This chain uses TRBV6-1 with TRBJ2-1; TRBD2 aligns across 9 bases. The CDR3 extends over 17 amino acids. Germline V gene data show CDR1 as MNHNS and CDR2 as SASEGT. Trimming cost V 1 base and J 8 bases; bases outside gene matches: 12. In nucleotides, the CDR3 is TGTGCCAGCAGTGAAGTACTGGCGGGAGGGCCGAGCGATGAGCAGTTCTTC. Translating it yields CASSEVLAGGPSDEQFF.

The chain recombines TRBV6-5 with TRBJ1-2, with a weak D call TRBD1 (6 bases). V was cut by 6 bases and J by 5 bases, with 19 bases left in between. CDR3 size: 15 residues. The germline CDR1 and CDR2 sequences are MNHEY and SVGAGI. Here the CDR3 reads CASRTQRTALYGYTF. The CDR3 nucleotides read TGTGCCAGCAGAACACAGAGGACAGCCTTGTATGGCTACACCTTC.

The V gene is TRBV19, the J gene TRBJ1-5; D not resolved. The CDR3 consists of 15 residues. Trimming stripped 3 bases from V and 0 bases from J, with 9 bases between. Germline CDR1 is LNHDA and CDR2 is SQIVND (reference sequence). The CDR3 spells CASSMDLYSNQPQHF. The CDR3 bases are TGTGCCAGTAGTATGGACCTTTATAGCAATCAGCCCCAGCATTTT.

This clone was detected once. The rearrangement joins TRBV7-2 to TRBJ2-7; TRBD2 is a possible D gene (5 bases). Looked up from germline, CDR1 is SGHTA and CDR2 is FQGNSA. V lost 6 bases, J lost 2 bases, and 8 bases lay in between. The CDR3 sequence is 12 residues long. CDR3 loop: CASRDFAYEQYF. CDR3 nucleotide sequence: TGTGCCAGCAGGGACTTCGCCTACGAGCAGTACTTC.

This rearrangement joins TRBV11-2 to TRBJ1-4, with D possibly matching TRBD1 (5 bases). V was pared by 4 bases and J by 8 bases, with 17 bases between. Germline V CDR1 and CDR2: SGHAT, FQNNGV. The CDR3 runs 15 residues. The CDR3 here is CASSSRGDPAEKLFF. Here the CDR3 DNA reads TGTGCCAGCAGCTCAAGGGGCGACCCCGCGGAAAAACTGTTTTTT.

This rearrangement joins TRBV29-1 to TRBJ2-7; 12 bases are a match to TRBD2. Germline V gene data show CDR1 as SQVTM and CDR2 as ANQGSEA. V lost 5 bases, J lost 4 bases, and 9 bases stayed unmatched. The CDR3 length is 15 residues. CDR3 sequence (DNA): TGCAGCGTTTCAGGGACTAGCGGGCAGCATTACGAGCAGTACTTC. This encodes CSVSGTSGQHYEQYF.